One and the same sample provided the 5 T cell receptor beta chains below, sequenced in a study of shared clonotypes between healthy human individuals. Some clones are missing from TCRdb's copy, which holds only in-frame ones; the method was immunoSEQ multiplex PCR. The repertoire consists of roughly 2.2 million clones, with about nine tenths occurring once and the leading ten covering around 0.35%. Sequencing was performed on naive CD4+ T cells from PBMCs. Subset: CD45RA+ positively selected. These receptors were taken from a man aged 18 to 29 in good health. Some clones in this sample may be carry-over from other donors' samples.

This chain uses TRBV9 with TRBJ2-3, with 9 nucleotides matching TRBD2. V lost 1 base, J lost 6 bases, and 6 bases stayed unmatched. CDR3 length: 15 amino acids. In germline, CDR1 is SGDLS, CDR2 YYNGEE. The CDR3, as DNA: TGTGCCAGCAGCGTACTATCGAGCGGGAGGGATACGCAGTATTTT. It yields the protein CASSVLSSGRDTQYF.

The chain joins TRBV19 to TRBJ1-5; D is uncertain. The CDR3 is 17 amino acids. V was cut by 4 bases and J by 2 bases, with 18 bases left in between. In germline, CDR1 is LNHDA, CDR2 SQIVND (reference sequence). Here the CDR3 reads CASSTGTAPRGNQPQHF. The CDR3 DNA is TGTGCCAGTAGTACCGGCACAGCCCCCCGGGGCAATCAGCCCCAGCATTTT. The whole variable domain, remainder taken from reference TRBV19 and TRBJ1-5, is DGGITQSPKYLFRKEGQNVTLSCEQNLNHDAMYWYRQDPGQGLRLIYYSQIVNDFQKGDIAEGYSVSREKKESFPLTVTSAQKNPTAFYLCASSTGTAPRGNQPQHFGDGTRLSIL.

The chain recombines TRBV10-3 with TRBJ1-1; no definite D call. The CDR3 runs 15 residues. Germline V gene data show CDR1 as ENHRY and CDR2 as SYGVKD. Trimming removed 2 bases at V and 5 bases at J, with 15 bases between. The CDR3 DNA reads TGTGCCATCAGTGAGGGGGTCCCCCCGAGGACTGAAGCTTTCTTT. Protein: CAISEGVPPRTEAFF.

This clone was seen once. V is TRBV5-6 and J is TRBJ2-5, with a tentative D call TRBD2 (6 bases). The CDR3 covers 17 residues. CDR1 and CDR2 (germline): SGHDT, YYEEEE. V was clipped by 0 bases and J by 3 bases, with 18 bases between them. In DNA, the CDR3 is TGTGCCAGCAGCTTGGCCCCACGCCCTCGGGGGAAAGAGACCCAGTACTTC. It yields the protein CASSLAPRPRGKETQYF.

As for this clone: This same CDR3 is encoded by further DNA sequences in the sample. The gene calls are TRBV7-2 and TRBJ1-2; D is possibly TRBD1 (5 bases). The length of the CDR3 is 15 residues. Trimming took off 5 bases at V and 2 bases at J, with 15 bases between the two ends. Germline V gene lookup returns CDR1 SGHTA and CDR2 FQGNSA. The CDR3 sequence is CASSQGGGRNYGYTF. CDR3 bases: TGTGCCAGCAGCCAGGGTGGGGGGAGAAACTATGGCTACACCTTC.